This T cell receptor (beta chain) was documented in a study of T cell responses to AZD1222 COVID-19 vaccine. Regarding the study as a whole: Per reports, nearly half of all spike-specific TCRs target regions that are unmutated in variants. Just a handful of AZD1222 recipients were seropositive at baseline. Rises in breadth and depth of Spike-specific TCRs came after two AZD1222 doses.

For this clone: Its target is unknown.

Some clones are missing from TCRdb's copy, which holds only in-frame ones; the method was immunoSEQ multiplex PCR. The sample shows approximately 120,000 clones, roughly 88% of them seen only once. The TCR comes from an adult in good health. The specimen was peripheral blood, collected on day 0 of AZD1222 vaccination.

CDR3 nucleotide sequence: TGCAGCGTCCACCGACTAGCGGACACAGATACGCAGTATTTT. This codes for CSVHRLADTDTQYF. This chain connects TRBV29-1 to TRBJ2-3; 9 bases map to TRBD2. CDR1 SQVTM and CDR2 ANQGSEA come from the germline V gene. There are 14 residues in the CDR3. After removal of 6 bases from V and 2 bases from J, the junction contained 6 bases not matched to a gene.